Below, 16 T cell receptor beta chains from the same sample are listed, as sequenced in a study of T cells in narcolepsy. The method was immunoSEQ multiplex PCR; TCRdb's version includes in-frame clones alone and lacks a portion of them. This sample carries about 3,400 clones, around two thirds of them seen once, and the ten largest clones take 55% to 60%. The sequencing sample was made of CD45RA- memory CD8+ T cells from PBMCs. These receptors were taken from a human donor with narcolepsy.

This clone is judged hyperexpanded. This chain connects TRBV19 to TRBJ1-1, with D hard to call. This CDR3 is built from 15 residues. CDR1 is LNHDA, CDR2 SQIVND, per germline (reference sequence). Trimming took 3 bases from V and 0 from J, leaving 11 bases between them. CDR3 DNA: TGTGCCAGTAGTATCGGGCAGAATATGAACACTGAAGCTTTCTTT. Residues: CASSIGQNMNTEAFF.

The chain couples TRBV6-4 to TRBJ2-3; D may be TRBD2 (6 bases). This CDR3 has 14 residues. Germline CDR1 and CDR2: MRHNA and SNTAGT. The ends were cut back, 5 bases at V and 2 bases at J, with 11 bases in the middle. The CDR3: CASSKEGSTDTQYF. As DNA, the CDR3 is TGTGCCAGCAGTAAGGAGGGGTCCACAGATACGCAGTATTTT.

This clone has just a few counts. The gene calls are TRBV5-4 and TRBJ2-5; TRBD1 agrees at 7 bases. V dropped 0 bases and J dropped 9; count of bases not matched to a gene: 14. Germline V gene lookup returns CDR1 SGHNT and CDR2 YYREEE (reference sequence). The CDR3 extends over 16 amino acids. CDR3 sequence: CASSLGQGEGYLAQYF. In DNA, the CDR3 is TGTGCCAGCAGCTTGGGACAGGGAGAAGGTTATCTGGCCCAGTACTTC.

This rearrangement joins TRBV7-6 to TRBJ2-1; D not certain. V gave up 7 bases and J gave up 2 bases, with 24 bases separating them. CDR1 SGHVS and CDR2 FNYEAQ come from the germline V gene. The CDR3 runs 18 residues. The CDR3 bases are TGTGCCAGCACCCATTACCGGGCCAGTGAATATACCTACAATGAGCAGTTCTTC. It is translated as CASTHYRASEYTYNEQFF. The full variable domain, completed using reference TRBV7-6 and TRBJ2-1, is GAGVSQSPRYKVTKRGQDVALRCDPISGHVSLYWYRQALGQGPEFLTYFNYEAQQDKSGLPNDRFSAERPEGSISTLTIQRTEQRDSAMYRCASTHYRASEYTYNEQFFGPGTRLTVL.

The rearrangement links TRBV10-3 to TRBJ1-1, with a possible D match to TRBD1 (6 bases). The germline V and J ends were trimmed by 10 bases and 3 bases, with 15 bases remaining between them. The CDR3 extends over 13 amino acids. Looked up from germline, CDR1 is ENHRY and CDR2 is SYGVKD. CDR3 sequence: CATQGAYDTEAFF. The CDR3 bases are TGTGCCACACAGGGAGCTTACGACACTGAAGCTTTCTTT.

The rearrangement uses TRBV7-9 and TRBJ2-5; 8 bases map to TRBD2. Germline-derived CDR1 and CDR2 are SEHNR and FQNEAQ (reference sequence). The CDR3 loop spans 16 amino acids. J gave up 5 bases and V 3 bases, and 11 bases lay outside the gene matches. CDR3 loop: CASSLLDGGAIETQYF. CDR3 in DNA: TGTGCCAGCAGCTTGTTAGACGGGGGGGCCATTGAGACCCAGTACTTC.

The chain couples TRBV2 to TRBJ2-7; D may be TRBD2 (5 bases). The CDR3 runs 17 residues. Trimming cost V 2 bases and J 5 bases, with 22 bases left between them. Germline CDR1 is SNHLY and CDR2 is FYNNEI. CDR3 sequence (DNA): TGTGCCAGCAGTGAAATAGCCGGGCAGGACTCAAGAAACGAGCAGTACTTC. This gives the protein CASSEIAGQDSRNEQYF.

The CDR3 here is CASSQEVVSSYEQYF. The CDR3 DNA sequence: TGCGCCAGCAGCCAAGAAGTGGTAAGCTCCTACGAGCAGTACTTC. The gene calls are TRBV4-1 and TRBJ2-7; D unclear. Germline V gives CDR1 MGHRA, CDR2 YSYEKL. The V gene lost 0 bases and the J gene lost 0 bases, with 9 bases spanning the gap. CDR3 length: 15 residues.

This clone was counted only a few times. This chain links TRBV7-9 with TRBJ2-5; possibly TRBD1 for D (6 bases). V was clipped by 5 bases and J by 1 base, with 14 bases between them. The CDR3 covers 15 residues. Per the germline V gene, CDR1 is SEHNR and CDR2 is FQNEAQ (reference sequence). The CDR3 region is CASSQGPGRQETQYF. The CDR3 DNA sequence: TGTGCCAGCAGCCAGGGGCCGGGGCGCCAAGAGACCCAGTACTTC.

The J gene is TRBJ2-1, the V gene TRBV28; D is ambiguous. V was shortened by 10 bases and J by 4 bases, with 11 bases between the two germline ends. This CDR3 region has 12 residues. Germline CDR1 MDHEN, CDR2 SYDVKM. DNA of the CDR3: TGTGCCACAGCGCCCCCGTACAATGAGCAGTTCTTC. Protein sequence: CATAPPYNEQFF.

The gene calls are TRBV5-6 and TRBJ1-4; D is uncertain. The germline V gene has CDR1 SGHDT and CDR2 YYEEEE. V was cut by 0 bases and J by 3 bases, with 12 bases left in between. The CDR3 has 16 residues. This chain's CDR3 is CASSLGAGMANEKLFF. CDR3 DNA sequence: TGTGCCAGCAGCTTGGGCGCGGGAATGGCTAATGAAAAACTGTTTTTT.

The chain couples TRBV27 to TRBJ2-7, with D hard to call. The ends were cut back, 5 bases at V and 3 bases at J, with 8 bases in the middle. CDR3 length equals 12 residues. Germline V gene data show CDR1 as MNHEY and CDR2 as SMNVEV (reference sequence). The CDR3 DNA is TGTGCCAGCAGTCCCGGATACTACGAGCAGTACTTC. Its protein is CASSPGYYEQYF.

This clone occurred a few times. The chain combines TRBV4-2 with TRBJ1-5; D is possibly TRBD1 (5 bases). Germline V CDR1 and CDR2: LGHNA, YNFKEQ. Deletions cut 1 base from V and 7 bases from J, with 11 bases between. The CDR3 contains 14 residues. CDR3 region: CASSQGQTPQPQHF. CDR3 nucleotide sequence: TGTGCCAGCAGCCAAGGACAGACACCCCAGCCCCAGCATTTT.

This clone was counted only a few times. This chain links TRBV6-4 with TRBJ1-5; TRBD1 might be the D (6 bases). This CDR3 comprises 15 residues. Per germline, CDR1 MRHNA and CDR2 SNTAGT. Trimming left V 0 bases short and J 7 bases short, with 13 bases between. The chain's CDR3 is CASSDSGAPVQPQHF. The DNA of the CDR3 is TGTGCCAGCAGTGACTCGGGGGCTCCAGTCCAGCCCCAGCATTTT.

The chain employs TRBV4-3 and TRBJ1-2; TRBD1 is a possible D gene (5 bases). Germline V gene lookup returns CDR1 LGHNA and CDR2 YSLEER. This CDR3 contains 16 residues. V shed 1 base and J shed 6 bases, with 18 bases lying between them. In nucleotides, the CDR3 is TGCGCCAGCAGCCAAGCCACCGGGACCCCAGGCGATGGCTACACCTTC. It codes for CASSQATGTPGDGYTF.

The chain is built from TRBV25-1 and TRBJ2-7; D may be TRBD2 (5 bases). With 5 bases removed from V and 3 bases from J, the gap between germline ends came to 11 bases. Germline V gene data show CDR1 as MGHDK and CDR2 as SYGVNS. The CDR3 contains 13 residues. CDR3 amino acids: CASSLIEGYEQYF. The CDR3 region has the DNA TGTGCCAGCAGTTTGATTGAGGGCTACGAGCAGTACTTC.